The entry below gives a single T cell receptor beta chain sequence along with its context. The antigen is undetermined. There are 17 residues in the CDR3. CDR1 is SGHTA, CDR2 FQGNSA, per germline. The junction had 8 bases not matched to a gene; V was cut back by 5 bases and J by 2 bases. The repertoire was sequenced with immunoSEQ multiplex PCR; TCRdb's copy has only in-frame clones and lacks some. The table records about 110,000 clones, 75% to 90% of them present only once. The sample originates from a study of T cell responses to AZD1222 COVID-19 vaccine. The overall study: Recipients boosted at about 4 weeks or about 12 weeks are pooled. Findings and limits, study-wide: Two doses of AZD1222 preceded a rise in Spike-specific TCR breadth and depth. Baseline antibody screening turned up just a handful of seropositive AZD1222 recipients. A mostly white British donor set with more females was recruited, and clonal diversity was possibly underestimated.

The chain combines TRBV7-2 with TRBJ2-1; 11 bases map to TRBD2. Source: peripheral blood, taken on day 0 of AZD1222 vaccination. The source of this sequence is an adult in good health. CDR3 DNA sequence: TGTGCCAGCAGCCTAACTTCTAGCGGGGGGACCTACAATGAGCAGTTCTTC. It translates to CASSLTSSGGTYNEQFF.